Listed here are 19 T cell receptor beta chains from one sample, sequenced in a study of post-analysis software for immune sequencing data. Built from TCR beta cDNA, the libraries had unique molecular identifiers in them. TCRdb reprocessed the PCR reads via MiXCR and lists one record per CDR3 protein. The sample yields about 540,000 distinct CDR3 sequences, around a third seen once. Study-level results: In patients, TRBV5-6, TRBV5-1 and TRBV20-1 belonged to roughly five TRBV segments found more frequently than in controls.

The antigens these receptors bind are not known. Material: blood. These receptors were obtained from a girl aged 2-17 years with multiple sclerosis.

This chain joins TRBV29-1 and TRBJ2-5; D ambiguous. Germline V gene lookup returns CDR1 SQVTM and CDR2 ANQGSEA. This CDR3 spans 10 amino acids. With 0 bases removed from V and 12 bases from J, the gap between germline ends came to 8 bases. In nucleotides, the CDR3 is TGCAGCGTTGAAGATGGGGTAAAGTACTTC. It specifies CSVEDGVKYF.

Only a few counts were recorded for this clonotype. The gene calls are TRBV5-1 and TRBJ1-2; 7 nucleotides agree with TRBD1. The CDR3 extends over 14 amino acids. From germline, CDR1 is SGHRS and CDR2 YFSETQ. V trimming: 6 bases; J trimming: 5 bases; junction bases outside the gene matches: 10. CDR3 in DNA: TGCGCCAGCACCTCCCTCGGGACAGCTTATGGCTACACCTTC. This sequence encodes CASTSLGTAYGYTF.

This clonotype was observed a handful of times. The chain is built from TRBV15 and TRBJ2-7; tentatively, D is TRBD1 (5 bases). Trimming left V 0 bases short and J 3 bases short, with 15 bases between. Germline CDR1 and CDR2: LNHNV and YYDKDF (reference sequence). This CDR3 contains 16 residues. Here the CDR3 DNA reads TGTGCCACCAGCAGAGATTCCCCAGGGTTGGGCTACGAGCAGTACTTC. It specifies CATSRDSPGLGYEQYF.

This clonotype was observed a handful of times. For the CDR3, the DNA is TGTGCCAGCTCACCCCTACAGGGGACGCAGCCCCAGCATTTT. It translates to CASSPLQGTQPQHF. The V gene is TRBV18, the J gene TRBJ1-5; 7 nucleotides line up with TRBD1. V lost 3 bases and J lost 7; bases outside the gene matches: 6. From germline, CDR1 is KGHSH and CDR2 LQKENI. This CDR3 has 14 amino acids.

There are a few counts of this clonotype. The rearrangement links TRBV7-9 to TRBJ1-5; D call uncertain. Germline V CDR1 and CDR2: SEHNR, FQNEAQ (reference sequence). The CDR3 sequence is 15 residues long. Trimming pared 1 base from V and 5 bases from J, leaving 12 bases between. CDR3 sequence (DNA): TGTGCCAGCAGCTTAGGGGCGTCCGGCCATCAGCCCCAGCATTTT. It encodes CASSLGASGHQPQHF.

This clonotype occurred a few times. The chain has TRBV11-2 and TRBJ2-3; D perhaps matches TRBD2 (5 bases). Trimming removed 4 bases at V and 2 bases at J, with 13 bases between. This CDR3 spans 15 amino acids. Germline V gene sequence: CDR1 SGHAT, CDR2 FQNNGV. The CDR3 region is CASSYPSGYTDTQYF. CDR3 DNA sequence: TGTGCCAGCAGCTATCCCAGCGGATACACAGATACGCAGTATTTT.

DNA for the CDR3: TGTGCCAGCAGCTTCCGCAGGGTTGGGTCCTACAATGAGCAGTACTTC. Its translation is CASSFRRVGSYNEQYF. The chain has TRBV7-8 and TRBJ2-7, with a tentative D call TRBD1 (5 bases). CDR3 size: 16 residues. V gave up 3 bases and J gave up 7 bases, with 22 bases separating them. Germline values: CDR1 SGHVS, CDR2 FQNEAQ.

The chain employs TRBV12-3 or TRBV12-4 and TRBJ2-5, with 8 bases lining up with TRBD2. Unmatched junction bases numbered 9, after V lost 5 bases and J lost 13 bases. CDR3 length: 12 amino acids. CDR3 sequence reads: CASSGGGSKRYF. The CDR3 DNA follows: TGTGCCAGCAGTGGCGGGGGGTCCAAGCGGTACTTC.

The chain employs TRBV20-1 and TRBJ2-1; 12 nucleotides align to TRBD2. The CDR3 is 16 amino acids. The V and J ends lost 2 bases and 12 bases, in that order; junction bases with no gene match: 14. Germline V gene sequence: CDR1 DFQATT, CDR2 SNEGSKA (reference sequence). CDR3 nucleotides: TGCAGTGCTAGAAAGCTAGCGGGGGGGAGCTCGTACGGGCAGTTCTTC. It codes for CSARKLAGGSSYGQFF.

The table lists this clonotype with a few counts. This chain connects TRBV6-2 or TRBV6-3 to TRBJ2-7; D call uncertain. V was trimmed by 2 bases and J by 4 bases, leaving 9 bases between them. The CDR3 totals 13 residues. Per the germline V gene, CDR1 is MNHEY and CDR2 is SVGEGT. The CDR3 here is CASSYGVQYEQYF. The DNA for the CDR3 is TGTGCCAGCAGTTACGGGGTGCAGTACGAGCAGTACTTC.

This clonotype was seen once. The rearrangement joins TRBV12-3 or TRBV12-4 to TRBJ2-5; 9 bases are shared with TRBD1. With 6 bases clipped from V and 7 bases from J, the junction kept 6 bases outside the gene matches. The CDR3 length is 13 residues. The CDR3 spells CASRSGTGWTQYF. CDR3 sequence (DNA): TGTGCCAGCAGATCCGGGACAGGGTGGACCCAGTACTTC.

This clonotype was counted a few times. The chain carries TRBV10-3 and TRBJ2-6; D possibly uses TRBD1 or TRBD2 (5 bases each). V shed 6 bases and J shed 0 bases, with 15 bases lying between them. Germline CDR1 and CDR2: ENHRY and SYGVKD. This CDR3 contains 17 residues. In nucleotides, the CDR3 is TGTGCCATCAGGGATTCCGGGGCTCGCTCTGGGGCCAACGTCCTGACTTTC. This codes for CAIRDSGARSGANVLTF.

This chain links TRBV20-1 with TRBJ2-5; a weak D match, TRBD1 (6 bases). The CDR3 extends over 15 amino acids. Germline CDR1 DFQATT, CDR2 SNEGSKA (reference sequence). Trimming stripped 3 bases from V and 5 bases from J, with 19 bases between. The CDR3 sequence is CSARGASRWRETQYF. CDR3 sequence (DNA): TGCAGTGCTAGGGGGGCTAGCCGTTGGAGGGAGACCCAGTACTTC.

The chain links TRBV20-1 to TRBJ2-1; no definite D call. Germline values: CDR1 DFQATT, CDR2 SNEGSKA (reference sequence). Trimming cost V 1 base and J 0 bases, with 10 bases left between them. The CDR3 covers 15 residues. CDR3 residues: CSARVKVISYNEQFF. The CDR3 DNA reads as TGCAGTGCTAGAGTTAAGGTCATCTCCTACAATGAGCAGTTCTTC.

This sequence joins TRBV6-1 and TRBJ2-1, with 8 bases lining up with TRBD2. V trimming: 2 bases; J trimming: 6 bases; junction bases outside the gene matches: 9. The length of the CDR3 is 16 residues. Germline values: CDR1 MNHNS, CDR2 SASEGT. CDR3 sequence: CASSESFPAGVNEQFF. The CDR3 nucleotides read TGTGCCAGCAGTGAAAGTTTCCCAGCGGGGGTCAATGAGCAGTTCTTC.

A few counts support this clonotype. The V call is TRBV24-1, the J call TRBJ2-5; 9 bases line up with TRBD1. In germline, CDR1 is KGHDR, CDR2 SFDVKD. V trimming: 3 bases; J trimming: 1 base; junction bases outside the gene matches: 5. This CDR3 has 16 residues. The CDR3 nucleotides are TGTGCCACCAGTGATGGTGGACAGGGGATCCAAGAGACCCAGTACTTC. Amino acids: CATSDGGQGIQETQYF.

The chain couples TRBV10-3 to TRBJ2-2; D gene unclear. The CDR3 is 13 residues long. Trimming stripped 3 bases from V and 5 bases from J, with 7 bases between. Germline-derived CDR1 and CDR2 are ENHRY and SYGVKD. In DNA form, the CDR3 reads TGTGCCATCAGTGAATACCCAACCGGGGAGCTGTTTTTT. This gives the protein CAISEYPTGELFF.

V is TRBV12-3 or TRBV12-4 and J is TRBJ1-3; unclear D gene. CDR3 size: 12 residues. Trimming removed 3 bases at V and 4 bases at J, with 4 bases between. CDR3: CASSLPGNTIYF. The DNA for the CDR3 is TGTGCCAGCAGTTTGCCGGGAAACACCATATATTTT.

This clonotype was found a few times. V usage is TRBV7-2 and J usage is TRBJ1-5; D might be TRBD1 (5 bases). Per the germline V gene, CDR1 is SGHTA and CDR2 is FQGNSA. The CDR3 has 15 residues. Between the trimmed V and J ends, which lost 5 bases and 5 bases, there was a span of 16 bases. CDR3 DNA: TGTGCCAGCAGCCGACAGTTAAGTCAGGATCAGCCCCAGCATTTT. Residues: CASSRQLSQDQPQHF.